One and the same sample provided the 4 T cell receptor beta chains below, sequenced in a study of blood T cell repertoires in COVID-19. The data were produced by immunoSEQ multiplex PCR, yet TCRdb's version contains in-frame clones alone and is incomplete. The repertoire holds some 35,000 clones, with around four fifths as singletons. Sequenced: peripheral blood. These receptors were collected from a man aged 45-60 years with acute or convalescent COVID-19.

V and J are TRBV29-1 and TRBJ1-5; D unclear. Germline loops: CDR1 SQVTM, CDR2 ANQGSEA. The germline V and J ends were trimmed by 4 bases and 6 bases, with 13 bases remaining between them. The CDR3 totals 13 residues. The CDR3: CSVGTAGGQPQHF. The CDR3 DNA follows: TGCAGCGTTGGGACGGCGGGTGGTCAGCCCCAGCATTTT.

The count of this clone is one. The chain has TRBV6-5 and TRBJ2-1; 9 nucleotides line up with TRBD1. CDR3 length equals 12 residues. Trimming at V came to 6 bases and at J to 8 bases, leaving 2 bases not matched to a gene. CDR1 is MNHEY and CDR2 is SVGAGI in the germline V gene. CDR3 residues: CASRGQGDEQFF. The CDR3 DNA sequence: TGTGCCAGCAGGGGACAGGGAGATGAGCAGTTCTTC.

This chain uses TRBV5-1 with TRBJ2-7; no clear D gene. CDR1 is SGHRS and CDR2 is YFSETQ in the germline V gene. With 1 base removed from V and 3 bases from J, the gap between germline ends came to 20 bases. There are 17 residues in the CDR3. The DNA of the CDR3 is TGCGCCAGCAGCTTGATTTCGCCTCTACGAACCGACTACGAGCAGTACTTC. It codes for CASSLISPLRTDYEQYF.

The chain couples TRBV4-1 to TRBJ2-7, with D perhaps matching TRBD2 (7 bases). The CDR3 covers 15 residues. Germline V gene data show CDR1 as MGHRA and CDR2 as YSYEKL. The V end was cut by 5 bases, the J end by 4 bases, with 18 bases between. CDR3 sequence (DNA): TGCGCCAGCAGCGTAACGGGGGGCCCCTTTTACGAGCAGTACTTC. It is translated as CASSVTGGPFYEQYF.